One T cell receptor (beta chain) is described in this entry. Time point reported: after dendritic cell vaccination, including at tumor progression/relapse. From germline, CDR1 is GTSNPN and CDR2 SVGIG (reference sequence). V lost 2 bases and J 9 bases, leaving 8 bases between the germline ends. The length of the CDR3 is 12 residues. This record belongs to a study of glioma-infiltrating T cells after dendritic cell vaccination. Some clones are missing from TCRdb's copy, which holds only in-frame ones; the method was immunoSEQ multiplex PCR. The table lists around 60,000 clones, more than 75% of them singletons.

This sample comprised blood, obtained after dendritic cell vaccination. The TCR originated in a human donor with glioblastoma. The chain recombines TRBV30 with TRBJ1-6; D is ambiguous. The DNA for the CDR3 is TGTGCCTGGAGTCCCCCCCGTTCACCCCTCCACTTT. Amino acids: CAWSPPRSPLHF.